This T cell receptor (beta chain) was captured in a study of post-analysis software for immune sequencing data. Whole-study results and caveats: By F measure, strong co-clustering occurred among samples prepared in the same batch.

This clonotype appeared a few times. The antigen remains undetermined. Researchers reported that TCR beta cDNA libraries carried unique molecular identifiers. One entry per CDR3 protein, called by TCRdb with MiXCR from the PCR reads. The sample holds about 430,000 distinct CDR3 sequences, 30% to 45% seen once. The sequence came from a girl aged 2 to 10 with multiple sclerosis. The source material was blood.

The CDR3 bases are TGTGCCAGCAGTTTTATAGGACTAGGTGGAATCCAAGAGACCCAGTACTTC. It specifies CASSFIGLGGIQETQYF. This chain uses TRBV28 with TRBJ2-5; 7 positions agree with TRBD2. The ends lost 3 bases at V and 1 base at J; junction bases unmatched: 11. This CDR3 has 17 residues. Germline assignment: CDR1 MDHEN and CDR2 SYDVKM.